The 26 T cell receptor beta chains below all came from one sample that was sequenced in a study of blood T cell repertoires in COVID-19. Sequencing used immunoSEQ multiplex PCR; TCRdb keeps in-frame clones, though not all of them. This repertoire shows some 180,000 clones, roughly 83% found once; its top ten account for roughly 5.6%. The specimen sequenced was peripheral blood. These receptors were collected from a woman aged 40 to 49 with COVID-19, enrolled during active disease.

The chain has TRBV6-4 and TRBJ2-2; TRBD2 agrees at 10 bases. The CDR3 has 15 residues. The ends lost 6 bases at V and 3 bases at J; junction bases unmatched: 4. The germline V gene encodes CDR1 MRHNA and CDR2 SNTAGT. The CDR3 coding sequence is TGTGCCAGCAGCTTACTAGCGGGGCACACCGGGGAGCTGTTTTTT. Amino acid sequence: CASSLLAGHTGELFF.

This rearrangement joins TRBV15 to TRBJ2-1; tentative D call: TRBD2 (5 bases). Germline loops: CDR1 LNHNV, CDR2 YYDKDF (reference sequence). V was trimmed by 0 bases and J by 2 bases, leaving 8 bases between them. The CDR3 is 15 amino acids. The CDR3 loop reads CATSRDRGTYNEQFF. The CDR3 bases are TGTGCCACCAGCAGAGACCGGGGTACCTACAATGAGCAGTTCTTC.

The chain carries TRBV7-7 and TRBJ2-3, with 8 nucleotides matching TRBD2. This CDR3 is built from 14 residues. The V segment lost 8 bases and the J segment 5 bases; nucleotides outside the gene matches: 9. Germline CDR1 is SSHAT and CDR2 is FNYEAQ (reference sequence). CDR3 nucleotide sequence: TGTGCCAGCTCCGCGGGGGGTAATTTAGATACGCAGTATTTT. Protein sequence: CASSAGGNLDTQYF. Variable domain in full (rest from reference TRBV7-7 and TRBJ2-3): GAGVSQSPRYKVTKRGQDVTLRCDPISSHATLYWYQQALGQGPEFLTYFNYEAQPDKSGLPSDRFSAERPEGSISTLTIQRTEQRDSAMYRCASSAGGNLDTQYFGPGTRLTVL.

The chain combines TRBV11-2 with TRBJ1-6; TRBD1 agrees at 8 bases. The CDR3 covers 19 residues. The germline V gene has CDR1 SGHAT and CDR2 FQNNGV. V shed 1 base and J 9 bases; nucleotides not matched to a gene: 17. The DNA of the CDR3 is TGTGCCAGCAGCTTAGGATCCTCCGGGACAGGAGGAATTGTTTCACCCCTCCACTTT. Translated, it gives CASSLGSSGTGGIVSPLHF.

The chain recombines TRBV18 with TRBJ2-7; D is perhaps TRBD1 (5 bases). Per germline, CDR1 KGHSH and CDR2 LQKENI. The CDR3 covers 13 residues. Trimming shortened V by 5 bases and J by 6 bases, and 14 bases separated the two germline ends. The CDR3 here is CASSDRPLGEQYF. The CDR3, as DNA: TGTGCCAGCTCAGACAGACCTTTGGGCGAGCAGTACTTC. Variable domain in full (rest from reference TRBV18 and TRBJ2-7): NAGVMQNPRHLVRRRGQEARLRCSPMKGHSHVYWYRQLPEEGLKFMVYLQKENIIDESGMPKERFSAEFPKEGPSILRIQQVVRGDSAAYFCASSDRPLGEQYFGPGTRLTVT.

The chain employs TRBV16 and TRBJ1-1, with 9 bases identical to TRBD1. The CDR3 runs 16 residues. The germline V gene has CDR1 KGHSY and CDR2 FQNENV. Trimming at V came to 4 bases and at J to 5 bases, leaving 11 bases not matched to a gene. The DNA of the CDR3 is TGTGCCAGCAGCCCCGGCGAACAGGGGGCAAGTACTGAAGCTTTCTTT. Its protein is CASSPGEQGASTEAFF.

The chain links TRBV29-1 to TRBJ2-7, with D possibly matching TRBD1 (6 bases). The CDR3 consists of 13 residues. Germline CDR1 and CDR2: SQVTM and ANQGSEA. V was cut by 1 base and J by 4 bases, with 11 bases left in between. The CDR3 region is CSVEGQGRYEQYF. The CDR3 DNA sequence: TGCAGCGTTGAAGGGCAGGGGCGGTACGAGCAGTACTTC.

The chain has TRBV10-3 and TRBJ2-7; TRBD1 matches 10 bases. Germline V gene data show CDR1 as ENHRY and CDR2 as SYGVKD. V lost 6 bases to trimming and J lost 1 base; unmatched junction nucleotides: 3. This CDR3 has 14 residues. The CDR3 DNA is TGTGCCATCAGACCGGGACAGGGGTCCTACGAGCAGTACTTC. Its translation: CAIRPGQGSYEQYF.

On this clone itself: The same CDR3 also results from other DNA sequences found in this sample. V usage is TRBV6-6 and J usage is TRBJ1-5; D uncertain. Trimming pared 0 bases from V and 3 bases from J, leaving 6 bases between. Germline assignment: CDR1 MNHNY and CDR2 SVGAGI (reference sequence). The CDR3 is made up of 14 amino acids. The CDR3 region has the DNA TGTGCCAGCAGTTACTCGGAGTCCAATCAGCCCCAGCATTTT. The encoded protein is CASSYSESNQPQHF.

The sample holds a few counts of this clone. This sample includes further DNA sequences coding for the same CDR3. The CDR3 spells CASSFSGETQYF. CDR3 DNA sequence: TGTGCCAGCAGCTTTTCGGGAGAGACCCAGTACTTC. This chain links TRBV7-2 with TRBJ2-5; no reliable D call. The CDR3 loop spans 12 amino acids. V was pared by 3 bases and J by 4 bases, with 6 bases between. Germline lookup yields CDR1 SGHTA and CDR2 FQGNSA.

The chain uses TRBV2 and TRBJ2-3; unclear D gene. Germline V gives CDR1 SNHLY, CDR2 FYNNEI. The CDR3 is 11 residues long. Trimming cost V 5 bases and J 3 bases, with 3 bases left between them. CDR3: CASSPTDTQYF. DNA for the CDR3: TGTGCCAGCAGTCCAACAGATACGCAGTATTTT.

This clone was picked up one time. This chain uses TRBV5-1 with TRBJ2-7; D gene ambiguous. The CDR3 covers 13 residues. Germline-derived CDR1 and CDR2 are SGHRS and YFSETQ. Trimming cost V 4 bases and J 0 bases, with 8 bases left between them. The CDR3 here is CASSQVLSYEQYF. Here the CDR3 DNA reads TGCGCCAGCAGCCAGGTTCTCTCCTACGAGCAGTACTTC.

In its sample, this clone was seen once. The rearrangement uses TRBV29-1 and TRBJ2-3; 8 nucleotides match TRBD2. Trimming took 5 bases from V and 0 from J; bases not matched to a gene: 7. The CDR3 has 15 amino acids. Germline loops: CDR1 SQVTM, CDR2 ANQGSEA. Here the CDR3 DNA reads TGCAGCGTTTCCGGGGGGGCCCTAAGCACAGATACGCAGTATTTT. Residues: CSVSGGALSTDTQYF.

This clone was observed a few times. This chain links TRBV6-6 with TRBJ1-5, with D possibly matching TRBD1 (6 bases). CDR3 length: 14 amino acids. V was trimmed by 6 bases and J by 15 bases, leaving 24 bases between them. Germline V gene sequence: CDR1 MNHNY, CDR2 SVGAGI (reference sequence). The CDR3 is CASRDPGQTSAAHF. In DNA, the CDR3 is TGTGCCAGCAGGGATCCGGGACAAACTTCAGCGGCGCATTTT.

J is TRBJ2-3 and V is TRBV6-5; possible D gene TRBD1, 5 bases. V dropped 2 bases and J dropped 0 bases, with 12 bases sitting between them. This CDR3 is 16 amino acids long. From germline, CDR1 is MNHEY and CDR2 SVGAGI. CDR3: CASSYPFQGSTDTQYF. In nucleotides, the CDR3 is TGTGCCAGCAGTTACCCCTTCCAGGGTAGCACAGATACGCAGTATTTT.

The gene calls are TRBV9 and TRBJ2-2, with TRBD2 identical over 9 bases. Germline V gene lookup returns CDR1 SGDLS and CDR2 YYNGEE. The CDR3 sequence is 16 residues long. The J segment lost 4 bases and the V segment lost 4 bases, leaving 8 bases of the junction unmatched. The CDR3 DNA is TGTGCCAGCAGCCTACAAGCGGGAGGAGTCACCGGGGAGCTGTTTTTT. Amino acid sequence: CASSLQAGGVTGELFF.

The gene calls are TRBV6-6 and TRBJ1-2; D is ambiguous. Germline V gene lookup returns CDR1 MNHNY and CDR2 SVGAGI (reference sequence). The CDR3 is 16 amino acids. The V end was cut by 0 bases, the J end by 1 base, with 12 bases between. CDR3 bases: TGTGCCAGCAGTTACTCGATAATCCGGGGTAACTATGGCTACACCTTC. Protein: CASSYSIIRGNYGYTF.

The CDR3 here is CASSWGGTDNSPLHF. The CDR3 DNA is TGTGCCAGCAGCTGGGGGGGGACGGATAATTCACCCCTCCACTTT. This chain connects TRBV5-8 to TRBJ1-6; D perhaps matches TRBD1 (5 bases). V was clipped by 3 bases and J by 5 bases, with 12 bases between them. Per the germline V gene, CDR1 is SGHTS and CDR2 is YDEGEE. This CDR3 has 15 amino acids.

The genes are TRBV4-2 and TRBJ1-2; D is perhaps TRBD1 (6 bases). Germline V gene lookup returns CDR1 LGHNA and CDR2 YNFKEQ. This CDR3 is built from 16 residues. V was pared by 0 bases and J by 2 bases, with 13 bases between. The DNA of the CDR3 is TGTGCCAGCAGCCAAGATCTAAAACAGGGAAACTATGGCTACACCTTC. The encoded protein is CASSQDLKQGNYGYTF.

CDR3 loop: CAWNGGGPGETQYF. The CDR3 DNA is TGTGCCTGGAACGGGGGGGGGCCCGGGGAGACCCAGTACTTC. V gene TRBV30 combines with J gene TRBJ2-5, with 8 bases aligning to TRBD2. The CDR3 extends over 14 amino acids. CDR1 is GTSNPN, CDR2 SVGIG, per germline (reference sequence). With 4 bases clipped from V and 5 bases from J, the junction kept 9 bases outside the gene matches.

The chain carries TRBV19 and TRBJ1-6, with D tentatively TRBD1 (5 bases). The CDR3 spans 16 residues. V shed 8 bases and J shed 6 bases, with 20 bases lying between them. Looked up from germline, CDR1 is LNHDA and CDR2 is SQIVND (reference sequence). The CDR3 spells CASGHSKVGSNSPLHF. The CDR3 nucleotides read TGTGCCAGTGGACATAGTAAAGTAGGAAGTAATTCACCCCTCCACTTT.

The rearrangement links TRBV11-2 to TRBJ1-2; 7 nucleotides align to TRBD1. The CDR3 is made up of 13 amino acids. Looked up from germline, CDR1 is SGHAT and CDR2 is FQNNGV. The junction had 8 bases not matched to a gene; V was cut back by 8 bases and J by 5 bases. The CDR3: CASGRQGSYGYTF. CDR3 nucleotides: TGTGCCAGCGGCAGACAGGGCTCGTATGGCTACACCTTC.

The V call is TRBV30, the J call TRBJ1-2, with D perhaps TRBD1 (6 bases). The CDR3 runs to 15 residues. Per the germline V gene, CDR1 is GTSNPN and CDR2 is SVGIG (reference sequence). Deletions cut 2 bases from V and 8 bases from J, with 21 bases between. The DNA for the CDR3 is TGTGCCTGGAGTCAGACCGGCAGGGGATTAAGGGGCTACACCTTC. Amino acid sequence: CAWSQTGRGLRGYTF.

V and J are TRBV5-4 and TRBJ1-1, with 9 bases identical to TRBD1. Germline-derived CDR1 and CDR2 are SGHNT and YYREEE (reference sequence). This CDR3 spans 16 amino acids. Trimming cost V 4 bases and J 2 bases; bases outside gene matches: 9. CDR3 sequence: CASSPWWDRENTEAFF. The CDR3 nucleotides are TGTGCCAGCAGCCCGTGGTGGGACAGGGAAAACACTGAAGCTTTCTTT.

The chain carries TRBV5-1 and TRBJ1-3; D possibly corresponds to TRBD1 (6 bases). This CDR3 contains 16 residues. Per the germline V gene, CDR1 is SGHRS and CDR2 is YFSETQ. The ends were cut back, 4 bases at V and 0 bases at J, with 14 bases in the middle. The DNA for the CDR3 is TGCGCCAGCAGCCCAGGGCAGGGGAGCTCTGGAAACACCATATATTTT. It specifies CASSPGQGSSGNTIYF.

The chain recombines TRBV6-5 with TRBJ1-1; D may be TRBD1 (6 bases). Germline V lookup: CDR1 MNHEY, CDR2 SVGAGI. V lost 4 bases and J 5 bases, leaving 11 bases between the germline ends. CDR3 length equals 13 residues. The CDR3 DNA follows: TGTGCCAGCAGTTTCGGTGACAGGACTGAAGCTTTCTTT. It is translated as CASSFGDRTEAFF.